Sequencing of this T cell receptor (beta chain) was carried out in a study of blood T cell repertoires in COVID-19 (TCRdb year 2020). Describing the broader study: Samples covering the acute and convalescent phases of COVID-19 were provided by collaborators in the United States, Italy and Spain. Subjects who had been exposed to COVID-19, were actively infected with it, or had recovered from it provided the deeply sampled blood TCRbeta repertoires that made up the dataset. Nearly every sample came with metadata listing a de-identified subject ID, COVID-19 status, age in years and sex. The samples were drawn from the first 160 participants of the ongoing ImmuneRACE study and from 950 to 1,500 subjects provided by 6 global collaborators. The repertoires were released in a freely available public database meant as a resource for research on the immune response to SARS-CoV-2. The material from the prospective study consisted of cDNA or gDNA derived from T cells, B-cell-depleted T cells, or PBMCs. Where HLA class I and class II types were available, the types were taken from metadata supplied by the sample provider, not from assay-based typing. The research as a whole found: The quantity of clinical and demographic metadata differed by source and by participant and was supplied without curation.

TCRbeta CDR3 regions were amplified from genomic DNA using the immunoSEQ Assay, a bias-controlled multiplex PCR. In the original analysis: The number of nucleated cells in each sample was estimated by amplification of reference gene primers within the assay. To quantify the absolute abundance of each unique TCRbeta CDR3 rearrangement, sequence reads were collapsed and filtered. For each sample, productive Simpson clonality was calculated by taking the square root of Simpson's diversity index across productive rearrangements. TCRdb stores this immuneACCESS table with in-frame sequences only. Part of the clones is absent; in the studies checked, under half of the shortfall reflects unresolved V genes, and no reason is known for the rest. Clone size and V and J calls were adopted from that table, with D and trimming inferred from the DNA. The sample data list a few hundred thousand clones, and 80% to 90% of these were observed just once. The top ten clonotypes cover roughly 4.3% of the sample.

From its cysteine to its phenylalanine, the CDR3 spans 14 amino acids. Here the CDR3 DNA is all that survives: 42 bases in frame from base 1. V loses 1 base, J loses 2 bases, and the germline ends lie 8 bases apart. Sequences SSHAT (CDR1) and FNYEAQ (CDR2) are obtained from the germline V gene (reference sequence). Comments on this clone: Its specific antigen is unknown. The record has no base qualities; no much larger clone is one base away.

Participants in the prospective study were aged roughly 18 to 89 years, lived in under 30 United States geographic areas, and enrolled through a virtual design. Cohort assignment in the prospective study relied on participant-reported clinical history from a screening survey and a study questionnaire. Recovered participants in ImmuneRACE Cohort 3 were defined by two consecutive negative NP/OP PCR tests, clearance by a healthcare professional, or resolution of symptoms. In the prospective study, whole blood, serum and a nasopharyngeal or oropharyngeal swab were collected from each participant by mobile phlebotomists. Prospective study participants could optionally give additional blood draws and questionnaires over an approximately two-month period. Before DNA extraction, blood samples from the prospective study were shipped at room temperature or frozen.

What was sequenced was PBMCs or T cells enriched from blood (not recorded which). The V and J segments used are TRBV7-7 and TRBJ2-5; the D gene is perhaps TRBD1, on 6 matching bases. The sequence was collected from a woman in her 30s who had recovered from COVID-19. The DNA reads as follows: TGTGCCAGCAGCTTAGGGGGGCTACAAGAGACCCAGTACTTC. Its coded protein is CASSLGGLQETQYF.